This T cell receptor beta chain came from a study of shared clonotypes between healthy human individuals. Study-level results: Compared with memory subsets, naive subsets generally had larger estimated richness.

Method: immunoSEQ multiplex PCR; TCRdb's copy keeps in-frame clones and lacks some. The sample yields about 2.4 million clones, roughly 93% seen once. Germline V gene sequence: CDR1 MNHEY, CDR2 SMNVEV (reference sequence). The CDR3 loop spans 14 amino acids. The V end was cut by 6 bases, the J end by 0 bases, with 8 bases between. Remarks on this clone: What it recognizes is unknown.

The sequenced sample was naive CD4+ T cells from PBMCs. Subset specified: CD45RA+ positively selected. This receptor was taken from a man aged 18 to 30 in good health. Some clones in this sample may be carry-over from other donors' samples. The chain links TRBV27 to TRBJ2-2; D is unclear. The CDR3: CASSPYSNTGELFF. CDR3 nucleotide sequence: TGTGCCAGCAGCCCCTATTCGAACACCGGGGAGCTGTTTTTT.